Shown below are 9 T cell receptor beta chains from a single sample sequenced in a study of blood T cells in healthy people across ages. Primers used in a second PCR of roughly 6 to 12 cycles were a sample-barcoded 5' primer and a J-beta primer mix. Using its own MiXCR run on the 5' RACE reads, TCRdb lists one record per CDR3 protein. In the table there are fewer than 1 million distinct CDR3 sequences, around 45% of which are singletons. Sequencing was performed on blood. Receptors originate from a man in his 60s in good health.

In its sample, this clonotype was seen once. The V and J genes are TRBV4-3 and TRBJ2-1; no definite D call. The CDR3 is 12 amino acids. V lost 4 bases and J lost 6, with 7 bases in between. Germline V gene sequence: CDR1 LGHNA, CDR2 YSLEER. CDR3 in amino acids: CASSRPINEQFF. Here the CDR3 DNA reads TGCGCCAGCAGCCGGCCCATCAATGAGCAGTTCTTC.

This clonotype was seen at least ten times. J is TRBJ2-3 and V is TRBV9; a weak D match, TRBD1 (6 bases). The germline V gene has CDR1 SGDLS and CDR2 YYNGEE. This CDR3 contains 14 residues. Deletions cut 3 bases from V and 5 bases from J, with 13 bases between. The CDR3 region has the DNA TGTGCCAGCAGCGGGAGACAGGTCGGAGATACGCAGTATTTT. This sequence encodes CASSGRQVGDTQYF. Full variable domain (rest looked up from reference TRBV9 and TRBJ2-3): DSGVTQTPKHLITATGQRVTLRCSPRSGDLSVYWYQQSLDQGLQFLIQYYNGEERAKGNILERFSAQQFPDLHSELNLSSLELGDSALYFCASSGRQVGDTQYFGPGTRLTVL.

In its sample, this clonotype was seen many times. The chain employs TRBV4-1 and TRBJ2-1; TRBD1 is a possible D gene (6 bases). The CDR3 contains 15 residues. CDR1 MGHRA and CDR2 YSYEKL come from the germline V gene. Trimming took off 0 bases at V and 8 bases at J, with 14 bases between the two ends. CDR3 sequence reads: CASSQDRPNRDEQFF. Written as DNA, the CDR3 is TGCGCCAGCAGCCAAGATAGACCGAACAGGGATGAGCAGTTCTTC.

The chain links TRBV27 to TRBJ2-7; D is unclear. Deletions cut 3 bases from V and 2 bases from J, with 14 bases between. From germline, CDR1 is MNHEY and CDR2 SMNVEV (reference sequence). This CDR3 has 15 residues. DNA of the CDR3: TGTGCCAGCAGTTTGAGGAGACATTCTACCTACGAGCAGTACTTC. Its translation is CASSLRRHSTYEQYF.

The rearrangement uses TRBV7-9 and TRBJ1-4; a possible D gene is TRBD1 (6 bases). This CDR3 spans 17 amino acids. Germline-derived CDR1 and CDR2 are SEHNR and FQNEAQ (reference sequence). V lost 4 bases and J 8 bases, leaving 23 bases between the germline ends. CDR3 nucleotide sequence: TGTGCCAGCAGCTCCAGGGGAGTGGGGCAGGTACCCGAAAAACTGTTTTTT. Amino acids: CASSSRGVGQVPEKLFF.

The V call is TRBV10-3, the J call TRBJ2-1, with TRBD2 matching over 10 bases. Germline V lookup: CDR1 ENHRY, CDR2 SYGVKD. After removal of 10 bases from V and 6 bases from J, the junction contained 6 bases not matched to a gene. The CDR3 is 13 residues long. Here the CDR3 reads CATRASGGNEQFF. In nucleotides, the CDR3 is TGTGCCACCAGGGCTAGCGGGGGCAATGAGCAGTTCTTC.

The chain joins TRBV5-4 to TRBJ2-3; no clear D gene. This CDR3 has 15 residues. Deletions cut 7 bases from V and 5 bases from J, with 20 bases between. The germline V gene has CDR1 SGHNT and CDR2 YYREEE (reference sequence). The CDR3 reads CASGATGRQVDTQYF. CDR3 bases: TGTGCCAGCGGCGCCACCGGTAGGCAAGTAGATACGCAGTATTTT.

This clonotype was seen repeatedly, ten times or more. The chain links TRBV12-3 or TRBV12-4 to TRBJ1-1; maybe TRBD1 (5 bases). Trimming shortened V by 4 bases and J by 3 bases, and 18 bases separated the two germline ends. The length of the CDR3 is 16 residues. DNA for the CDR3: TGTGCCAGCAGTTCTAAAAGACAGTATCGAGACACTGAAGCTTTCTTT. Encoded protein: CASSSKRQYRDTEAFF.

V usage is TRBV6-1 and J usage is TRBJ1-5; 11 bases match TRBD1. CDR1 and CDR2 from the germline V gene are MNHNS and SASEGT. Trimming removed 6 bases from V and 6 bases from J; junction bases left unmatched: 4. There are 14 residues in the CDR3. CDR3 sequence: CASRWTGGSQPQHF. The CDR3, as DNA: TGTGCCAGCAGATGGACAGGGGGCAGTCAGCCCCAGCATTTT.